What follows describes a single T cell receptor beta chain. Trimming left V 3 bases short and J 4 bases short, with 13 bases between. Germline values: CDR1 DFQATT, CDR2 SNEGSKA (reference sequence). The CDR3 length is 14 residues. TCRdb keeps only in-frame clones here, not all; method: immunoSEQ multiplex PCR. The profile shows about 130,000 clones, 84% of them singletons. The data are from a study of blood T cell repertoires in COVID-19. The source material was peripheral blood. The gene calls are TRBV20-1 and TRBJ2-1, with D perhaps matching TRBD1 (5 bases). The clonotype originates from a woman in her 30s who had recovered from COVID-19. In DNA, the CDR3 is TGCAGTGCTAGTTCCGAGACAGCTTACAATGAGCAGTTCTTC. It codes for CSASSETAYNEQFF.